Each of the 27 T cell receptor beta chains below was sequenced from the same sample in a study of regulatory T cells in long-lasting Graves disease. Arm-PCR of CDR3 regions with iRepertoire HTBI primers generated TCR beta libraries. One entry per CDR3 protein results from TCRdb running MiXCR on the multiplex PCR reads. This sample has 350,000 to 500,000 distinct CDR3 sequences, with over 15% found just once. Stated time point: newly diagnosed GD, antithyroid drugs for less than 3 months. PBMC RNA served as the TCR library source. This sample was shared with a second study, whose subject was T cells in Graves' hyperthyroidism and ophthalmopathy.

This material consisted of peripheral blood mononuclear cells (PBMCs), taken at new diagnosis, from a patient treated with antithyroid drugs. These receptor sequences come from a woman aged 18-35 years with Graves disease.

This clonotype was counted at least ten times. The rearrangement links TRBV27 to TRBJ2-1; D might be TRBD1 (5 bases). The CDR3 has 17 amino acids. V lost 3 bases and J 1 base, leaving 16 bases between the germline ends. The germline V gene encodes CDR1 MNHEY and CDR2 SMNVEV (reference sequence). This chain's CDR3 is CASSFRSQGSSYNEQFF. The DNA of the CDR3 is TGTGCCAGCAGTTTTCGTTCCCAGGGTAGTTCCTACAATGAGCAGTTCTTC.

V gene TRBV5-1 combines with J gene TRBJ2-7; no clear D gene. Per germline, CDR1 SGHRS and CDR2 YFSETQ. V lost 4 bases to trimming and J lost 5 bases, with 22 bases between them. The CDR3 contains 16 residues. The CDR3, as DNA: TGCGCCAGCAGCCCCTCAGAGACCCCGTTGACCGACGAGCAGTACTTC. This codes for CASSPSETPLTDEQYF.

This clonotype was recorded at least ten times. This chain's CDR3 is CSANVGAGEQYF. CDR3 nucleotide sequence: TGCAGTGCTAATGTGGGGGCCGGCGAGCAGTACTTC. V is TRBV20-1 and J is TRBJ2-7, with D tentatively TRBD1 (6 bases). CDR3 length: 12 amino acids. CDR1 is DFQATT, CDR2 SNEGSKA, per germline (reference sequence). V was pared by 4 bases and J by 6 bases, with 13 bases between.

This clonotype has at least ten counts. The CDR3 DNA sequence: TGTGCCTGGAAAAAGGGGGACAGCACTGAAGCTTTCTTT. Its protein is CAWKKGDSTEAFF. V gene TRBV30 combines with J gene TRBJ1-1; 7 nucleotides match TRBD1. There are 13 residues in the CDR3. In germline, CDR1 is GTSNPN, CDR2 SVGIG (reference sequence). Trimming removed 4 bases from V and 4 bases from J; junction bases left unmatched: 6. The full variable domain, rest sourced from reference TRBV30 and TRBJ1-1, is SQTIHQWPATLVQPVGSPLSLECTVEGTSNPNLYWYRQAAGRGLQLLFYSVGIGQISSEVPQNLSASRPQDRQFILSSKKLLLSDSGFYLCAWKKGDSTEAFFGQGTRLTVV.

Concerning this clonotype itself: A read error is likely here: a far larger clone is one base away. V gene TRBV12-3 or TRBV12-4 combines with J gene TRBJ2-1; TRBD1 matches at 7 bases. The DNA end is more similar to TRBJ2-5, so the J call may be wrong. The CDR3 consists of 13 residues. CDR3 residues: CASRRTGQEAQYF. The CDR3 region has the DNA TGTGCCAGCAGACGGACAGGACAAGAGGCCCAGTACTTC.

This clonotype was seen many times. The CDR3 is CASSLGLVLGTIRTDTQYF. DNA of the CDR3: TGTGCCAGCAGTTTGGGACTAGTATTAGGGACAATACGCACAGATACGCAGTATTTT. This sequence joins TRBV28 and TRBJ2-3; 8 bases are shared with TRBD2. CDR1 is MDHEN and CDR2 is SYDVKM in the germline V gene. The J segment lost 1 base and the V segment lost 3 bases, leaving 15 bases of the junction unmatched. CDR3 length equals 19 residues.

This clonotype was counted a few times. A much larger clone is a single base away; this may be a read error. This rearrangement joins TRBV7-2 to TRBJ2-7; TRBD1 agrees at 7 bases. V trimming: 5 bases; J trimming: 5 bases; junction bases outside the gene matches: 9. The germline V gene encodes CDR1 SGHTA and CDR2 FQGNSA. This CDR3 comprises 14 residues. The CDR3 bases are TGTACCAGCAGCATCAGACTTGACAGGGACGAGCAGTACTTC. Protein: CTSSIRLDRDEQYF.

This clonotype was observed at least ten times. The gene calls are TRBV6-5 and TRBJ1-1; D perhaps matches TRBD1 (6 bases). The ends were cut back, 2 bases at V and 1 base at J, with 17 bases in the middle. The length of the CDR3 is 17 residues. Germline CDR1 and CDR2: MNHEY and SVGAGI. The CDR3 loop reads CASSYMGNRDKNTEAFF. The CDR3 DNA is TGTGCCAGCAGTTACATGGGCAACCGGGACAAGAACACTGAAGCTTTCTTT.

The chain recombines TRBV29-1 with TRBJ2-1, with 8 bases aligning to TRBD2. With 5 bases clipped from V and 4 bases from J, the junction kept 7 bases outside the gene matches. The germline gives CDR1 SQVTM, CDR2 ANQGSEA. The CDR3 is 14 residues long. The CDR3: CSVSAGAGYNEQFF. The CDR3 nucleotides read TGCAGCGTTTCAGCGGGAGCGGGGTACAATGAGCAGTTCTTC.

The chain has TRBV20-1 and TRBJ2-1; 7 bases map to TRBD2. Germline CDR1 reads DFQATT; CDR2 reads SNEGSKA (reference sequence). The CDR3 loop spans 14 amino acids. V shed 3 bases and J 3 bases; nucleotides not matched to a gene: 5. The DNA of the CDR3 is TGCAGTGCTAGGTTTCGGGGGGTCTACAATGAGCAGTTCTTC. Residues: CSARFRGVYNEQFF.

The rearrangement uses TRBV18 and TRBJ2-3, with 9 bases identical to TRBD2. The V gene end was trimmed by 3 bases and the J gene end by 3 bases; junction bases not matched to a gene: 7. CDR3 length equals 16 residues. Germline V gene sequence: CDR1 KGHSH, CDR2 LQKENI. The CDR3 region has the DNA TGTGCCAGCTCACCCTTTCCCGCGGGAGGGACAGATACGCAGTATTTT. It yields the protein CASSPFPAGGTDTQYF.

The rearrangement uses TRBV6-1 and TRBJ2-7; D is unresolved. V was trimmed by 10 bases and J by 3 bases, leaving 19 bases between them. This CDR3 region has 14 residues. Germline CDR1 is MNHNS and CDR2 is SASEGT. The CDR3 DNA is TGTGCCACCACAGAGAATCAGGAAGGCTACGAGCAGTACTTC. As protein: CATTENQEGYEQYF.

This clonotype was seen repeatedly, ten times or more. The rearrangement joins TRBV7-8 to TRBJ2-1; 8 nucleotides align to TRBD2. Losses at the gene ends were 4 bases for V and 8 bases for J; bases not matched to a gene: 13. Germline loops: CDR1 SGHVS, CDR2 FQNEAQ. The CDR3 runs to 16 residues. CDR3 coding DNA: TGTGCCAGCAGCTCAACCGGGACTAGAGGTAGAGATGAGCAGTTCTTC. Residues: CASSSTGTRGRDEQFF.

Regarding this clonotype: Compared with germline, one end of the junction differs, possibly owing to a read error. V is TRBV5-1 and J is TRBJ2-5; tentatively, D is TRBD1 (6 bases). Per germline, CDR1 SGHRS and CDR2 YFSETQ. The CDR3 loop spans 14 amino acids. The CDR3 region is CTSSSGTNQETQYF. The CDR3 nucleotides read TGCACCAGCAGCTCCGGGACAAACCAAGAGACCCAGTACTTC.

The chain employs TRBV5-1 and TRBJ2-7; D unresolved. This CDR3 contains 16 residues. V shed 4 bases and J shed 2 bases, with 19 bases lying between them. Looked up from germline, CDR1 is SGHRS and CDR2 is YFSETQ. CDR3 region: CASSPAALSTAYEQYF. CDR3 nucleotide sequence: TGCGCCAGCAGCCCAGCAGCTCTTTCTACGGCCTACGAGCAGTACTTC.

This clonotype was counted at least ten times. The CDR3 spells CASSQGTGLAVSYEQYF. CDR3 DNA sequence: TGTGCCAGCTCGCAGGGAACGGGACTAGCGGTCTCCTACGAGCAGTACTTC. The V and J genes are TRBV18 and TRBJ2-7; 11 bases line up with TRBD2. Losses at the gene ends were 6 bases for V and 0 bases for J; bases not matched to a gene: 10. CDR1 is KGHSH and CDR2 is LQKENI in the germline V gene. CDR3 length: 17 amino acids.

This rearrangement joins TRBV20-1 to TRBJ1-1; perhaps TRBD1 as D (6 bases). The CDR3 is 15 amino acids. Germline V gene lookup returns CDR1 DFQATT and CDR2 SNEGSKA (reference sequence). V lost 0 bases and J 1 base, leaving 12 bases between the germline ends. The CDR3 DNA reads TGCAGTGCTAGAGACCCCATAGGGGGGAACACTGAAGCTTTCTTT. This codes for CSARDPIGGNTEAFF.

V and J are TRBV6-1 and TRBJ2-7, with 8 positions matching TRBD2. J gave up 2 bases and V 2 bases, and 14 bases lay outside the gene matches. This CDR3 spans 18 amino acids. Germline CDR1 is MNHNS and CDR2 is SASEGT. The CDR3 coding sequence is TGTGCCAGCAGTGAAAGGGTATCTGGGGCGGGAGGAGCCTACGAGCAGTACTTC. As protein: CASSERVSGAGGAYEQYF.

The table lists this clonotype with a few counts. The gene calls are TRBV18 and TRBJ1-4; 8 bases align to TRBD1. Trimming took 6 bases from V and 8 from J; bases not matched to a gene: 11. CDR3 length: 15 amino acids. In germline, CDR1 is KGHSH, CDR2 LQKENI. CDR3 protein: CASSQVGQGREKLFF. The CDR3 nucleotides read TGTGCCAGCTCGCAGGTTGGACAGGGTCGAGAAAAACTGTTTTTT.

There are many counts of this clonotype. The chain employs TRBV12-3 or TRBV12-4 and TRBJ2-1; D gene uncertain. V was shortened by 5 bases and J by 9 bases, with 14 bases between the two germline ends. The CDR3 consists of 13 residues. The CDR3 bases are TGTGCCAGCAGTCCACACTTGGCGGCTGAGCAGTTCTTC. Protein sequence: CASSPHLAAEQFF.

With respect to this clonotype: A much larger clonotype is one base distant, so this may be a read error. The chain employs TRBV11-3 and TRBJ2-1; 8 positions agree with TRBD2. From germline, CDR1 is SGHNT and CDR2 YENEEA. The CDR3 is 13 amino acids. V lost 7 bases and J lost 8; bases outside the gene matches: 7. CDR3 sequence reads: CASTGTRGDEQFF. CDR3 in DNA: TGTGCCAGCACCGGGACTAGGGGGGATGAGCAGTTCTTC.

Many counts were recorded for this clonotype. This rearrangement joins TRBV5-1 to TRBJ2-7; TRBD1 matches at 10 bases. Germline CDR1 is SGHRS and CDR2 is YFSETQ. CDR3 size: 14 residues. J was trimmed by 7 bases and V by 5 bases; bases with no gene match: 9. The CDR3 region has the DNA TGCGCCAGCAGAACGACAGGGGGCAAGCATGAGCAGTACTTC. As protein: CASRTTGGKHEQYF.

This clonotype was detected many times. The chain is built from TRBV24-1 and TRBJ2-5; no clear D. In germline, CDR1 is KGHDR, CDR2 SFDVKD. The CDR3 contains 14 residues. Trimming left V 3 bases short and J 1 base short, with 8 bases between. The DNA of the CDR3 is TGTGCCACCAGTGATGGTCTGGTCCAAGAGACCCAGTACTTC. This sequence encodes CATSDGLVQETQYF.

The CDR3 loop is CASSLLGHYGYTF. The CDR3 coding sequence is TGTGCCAGCAGCTTGTTAGGGCACTATGGCTACACCTTC. This chain joins TRBV5-6 and TRBJ1-2, with unresolved D. From germline, CDR1 is SGHDT and CDR2 YYEEEE. The CDR3 spans 13 residues. V was trimmed by 1 base and J by 3 bases, leaving 7 bases between them.

The genes are TRBV2 and TRBJ1-5, with a weak D call TRBD1 (5 bases). Germline CDR1 is SNHLY and CDR2 is FYNNEI. V gave up 6 bases and J gave up 2 bases, with 20 bases separating them. The CDR3 length is 17 residues. The CDR3 here is CASRPAGGIVGNQPQHF. The CDR3 bases are TGTGCCAGCAGGCCAGCCGGGGGTATCGTGGGCAATCAGCCCCAGCATTTT.

This clonotype was counted many times. CDR3 sequence (DNA): TGTGCCAGCAGCTTGGGGACTAGCGGGAGGAGCGATACGCAGTATTTT. Protein sequence: CASSLGTSGRSDTQYF. The J gene is TRBJ2-3, the V gene TRBV7-9, with 15 bases that match TRBD2. The germline CDR1 and CDR2 sequences are SEHNR and FQNEAQ (reference sequence). Unmatched junction bases numbered 4, after V lost 3 bases and J lost 6 bases. The length of the CDR3 is 16 residues.

This clonotype came up many times. The rearrangement joins TRBV10-3 to TRBJ2-3, with TRBD1 identical over 8 bases. V was clipped by 10 bases and J by 8 bases; unmatched bases: 11. This CDR3 comprises 13 residues. Germline V gene sequence: CDR1 ENHRY, CDR2 SYGVKD. Here the CDR3 DNA reads TGTGCCACCGGACAGGGCCCAGTCGCTACGCAGTATTTT. It specifies CATGQGPVATQYF.